This T cell receptor beta chain emerged from a study of shared clonotypes between healthy human individuals. Study-wide context: Per-donor plates numbered three CD4 naive, three CD4 memory, two CD8 naive and one CD8 memory.

Repertoires were generated with immunoSEQ multiplex PCR, while TCRdb's copy carries only in-frame clones and drops some. The sample consists of over 850,000 clones, about four fifths of them appearing once. This clone was picked up a small number of times. Germline CDR1 reads SGHRS; CDR2 reads YFSETQ. CDR3 size: 16 residues. With V trimmed by 0 bases and J by 4 bases, 8 bases remained unmatched. The material sequenced was memory CD4+ T cells from PBMCs. Subset of the sample: CD45RA-negative fraction. The sequence came from a man between 18 and 35 years old in good health. Some clones in this sample may be carry-over from other donors' samples. This sequence joins TRBV5-1 and TRBJ2-5; 8 bases align to TRBD2. The CDR3 DNA is TGCGCCAGCAGCTTGGTCGGCGCGGGAGGCGGAGAGACCCAGTACTTC. It codes for CASSLVGAGGGETQYF.